This TCR beta chain derives from a study of PD-L1 blockade in urothelial cancer. Whole-study context: Patients' atezolizumab regimen, 1,200 mg intravenously every 3 weeks, began in the mid-2010s. The median number of T cells present in blood samples was approximately 140,000. Male sex and bladder-origin urothelial cancer were recorded for about 85% of the roughly 30 patients. Study-level findings and limits: Greater 3-week expansion of tumor-associated blood clones was recorded for durable-benefit patients.

For this clone: The antigen is undetermined.

The method was immunoSEQ multiplex PCR; TCRdb's version includes in-frame clones alone and lacks a portion of them. The repertoire includes more than 40,000 clones, around 89% of them detected once, and about 14% sits in the top ten. This CDR3 contains 14 residues. Trimming cost V 4 bases and J 5 bases; bases outside gene matches: 3. Germline CDR1 is MNHEY and CDR2 is SVGAGI. The source is an older woman with urothelial cancer. The V and J genes are TRBV6-5 and TRBJ2-3; 10 nucleotides match TRBD2. The source material was PBMCs, sampled around atezolizumab (anti-PD-L1) treatment. The CDR3 coding sequence is TGTGCCAGCAGTTCCGGACTAGCGGAAGATACGCAGTATTTT. Protein: CASSSGLAEDTQYF.